The source of this T cell receptor beta chain is a study of radiotherapy plus CTLA-4 blockade in lung cancer. About the research overall: Around 18% of enrolled patients responded objectively, and about 30% had disease control. General study points: Expansion of tumor-derived TCR clones was observed in blood after radiotherapy plus ipilimumab.

The CDR3 sequence is 13 residues long. Germline-derived CDR1 and CDR2 are MNHEY and SVGAGI. Trimming at V came to 6 bases and at J to 6 bases, leaving 7 bases not matched to a gene. This clone was observed a few times. Its matching antigen is unknown. Repertoires were generated with immunoSEQ multiplex PCR, while TCRdb's copy carries only in-frame clones and drops some. The repertoire holds more than 90,000 clones, just over 85% seen once, with 4.5% to 5% in the top ten. The input for sequencing was peripheral blood, taken from a patient treated with radiotherapy plus ipilimumab. The V gene is TRBV6-5, the J gene TRBJ1-2; 7 bases are a match to TRBD1. The receptor's source is a human donor with non-small cell lung cancer that progressed on radiotherapy plus ipilimumab. The CDR3 DNA is TGTGCCAGCAGCTTCACTACAGGGGATGGCTACACCTTC. Protein: CASSFTTGDGYTF.